Listed below are T cell receptor beta chains from one sample, sequenced in a study of control samples from healthy donors and cancer patients. This table comes from immunoSEQ multiplex PCR, and its TCRdb copy is limited to in-frame clones, with some not included. The sample yields 150,000 or so clones, 80% to 95% seen once. Sequenced: blood. The receptor source for this set is a young man in good health. CDR3s include the opening cysteine and the closing phenylalanine or tryptophan. A D gene is named only where the DNA matches it firmly. Clone size is not always given. Where it is, it says once, few, many or a class for expanded clones.

CDR3aa: CASSYQPGSLYNEQFF
CDR3nt: TGTGCCAGCAGTTATCAGCCCGGTTCTCTCTACAATGAGCAGTTCTTC
v_gene: TRBV6-5
d_gene: -
j_gene: TRBJ2-1
abundance: once

CDR3aa: CAWNPMGGGELFF
CDR3nt: TGTGCCTGGAACCCAATGGGGGGCGGGGAGCTGTTTTTT
v_gene: TRBV30
d_gene: -
j_gene: TRBJ2-2
abundance: -

CDR3aa: CASSLEALTLDTQYF
CDR3nt: TGCGCCAGCAGCTTGGAGGCCCTAACTCTGGATACGCAGTATTTT
v_gene: TRBV5-1
d_gene: -
j_gene: TRBJ2-3
abundance: -

CDR3aa: CASSQDAGGNSGANVLTF
CDR3nt: TGTGCCAGCAGCCAAGATGCGGGGGGAAACTCTGGGGCCAACGTCCTGACTTTC
v_gene: TRBV4-2
d_gene: TRBD2
j_gene: TRBJ2-6
abundance: -

CDR3aa: CASSPGGGSNQPQHF
CDR3nt: TGTGCCAGCAGCCCCGGGGGTGGTAGCAATCAGCCCCAGCATTTT
v_gene: TRBV28
d_gene: -
j_gene: TRBJ1-5
abundance: once

CDR3aa: CASSPGRANVLTF
CDR3nt: TGTGCCAGCAGCCCCGGGCGGGCCAACGTCCTGACTTTC
v_gene: TRBV7-3
d_gene: -
j_gene: TRBJ2-6
abundance: -

CDR3aa: CASSLIRANNEQFF
CDR3nt: TGTGCCAGCAGCTTAATAAGGGCCAACAATGAGCAGTTCTTC
v_gene: TRBV7-6
d_gene: -
j_gene: TRBJ2-1
abundance: -

CDR3aa: CASSKIPGEHTEAFF
CDR3nt: TGTGCCAGCAGCAAAATCCCAGGGGAGCACACTGAAGCTTTCTTT
v_gene: TRBV6-5
d_gene: -
j_gene: TRBJ1-1
abundance: -

CDR3aa: CASSQDSHEQYF
CDR3nt: TGTGCCAGCAGCCAAGATAGCCACGAGCAGTACTTC
v_gene: TRBV3-1/TRBV3-2
d_gene: -
j_gene: TRBJ2-7
abundance: -

CDR3aa: CASSPTPNTEAFF
CDR3nt: TGTGCCAGCAGCCCGACACCGAACACTGAAGCTTTCTTT
v_gene: TRBV6-4
d_gene: -
j_gene: TRBJ1-1
abundance: -

CDR3aa: CASSTRSDTQYF
CDR3nt: TGTGCCAGCAGCACCCGATCAGATACGCAGTATTTT
v_gene: TRBV3-1/TRBV3-2
d_gene: -
j_gene: TRBJ2-3
abundance: -

CDR3aa: CASSLRQTNYGYTF
CDR3nt: TGTGCCAGCAGCTTACGACAGACTAACTATGGCTACACCTTC
v_gene: TRBV7-2
d_gene: -
j_gene: TRBJ1-2
abundance: -

CDR3aa: CASSQDRGPQPQHF
CDR3nt: TGTGCCAGCAGCCAAGATCGGGGGCCTCAGCCCCAGCATTTT
v_gene: TRBV4-2
d_gene: -
j_gene: TRBJ1-5
abundance: -

CDR3aa: CASSIQGLTRGSGANVLTF
CDR3nt: TGTGCCAGTAGTATTCAAGGCCTTACTAGAGGCTCTGGGGCCAACGTCCTGACTTTC
v_gene: TRBV19
d_gene: -
j_gene: TRBJ2-6
abundance: -

CDR3aa: CASSQKGNTEAFF
CDR3nt: TGCGCCAGCAGCCAGAAGGGAAACACTGAAGCTTTCTTT
v_gene: TRBV4-3
d_gene: -
j_gene: TRBJ1-1
abundance: -

CDR3aa: CASSLVGGESQHF
CDR3nt: TGTGCCAGCAGCTTAGTAGGAGGGGAGTCCCAGCATTTT
v_gene: TRBV7-2
d_gene: -
j_gene: TRBJ1-5
abundance: -

CDR3aa: CSVEETAPEAFF
CDR3nt: TGCAGCGTGGAAGAGACAGCTCCCGAAGCTTTCTTT
v_gene: TRBV29-1
d_gene: -
j_gene: TRBJ1-1
abundance: -

CDR3aa: CASSERGRRSGNTIYF
CDR3nt: TGTGCCAGCAGTGAACGCGGCCGACGCTCTGGAAACACCATATATTTT
v_gene: TRBV2
d_gene: -
j_gene: TRBJ1-3
abundance: -

CDR3aa: CASSSKHRGNTIYF
CDR3nt: TGTGCCAGCAGCTCCAAGCACAGGGGAAACACCATATATTTT
v_gene: TRBV7-8
d_gene: -
j_gene: TRBJ1-3
abundance: -

CDR3aa: CASSSITQSGNTIYF
CDR3nt: TGTGCCAGCAGCTCAATAACCCAATCTGGAAACACCATATATTTT
v_gene: TRBV7-8
d_gene: -
j_gene: TRBJ1-3
abundance: once

CDR3aa: CASSSYLGGNQPQHF
CDR3nt: TGTGCCAGCAGCTCCTACCTTGGGGGCAATCAGCCCCAGCATTTT
v_gene: TRBV7-6
d_gene: -
j_gene: TRBJ1-5
abundance: -

CDR3aa: CASSLQGSNTEAFF
CDR3nt: TGCGCCAGCAGCTTACAGGGTTCGAACACTGAAGCTTTCTTT
v_gene: TRBV5-1
d_gene: -
j_gene: TRBJ1-1
abundance: -

CDR3aa: CSGSMGGDSPLHF
CDR3nt: TGCAGCGGCTCGATGGGGGGGGATTCACCCCTCCACTTT
v_gene: TRBV29-1
d_gene: -
j_gene: TRBJ1-6
abundance: -

CDR3aa: CASSIRGKMNTEAFF
CDR3nt: TGTGCCAGTTCGATTCGGGGGAAGATGAACACTGAAGCTTTCTTT
v_gene: TRBV10-3
d_gene: -
j_gene: TRBJ1-1
abundance: -

CDR3aa: CASSRTSGAYEQYF
CDR3nt: TGTGCCAGCAGCCGGACTAGCGGGGCCTACGAGCAGTACTTC
v_gene: TRBV11-3
d_gene: TRBD2
j_gene: TRBJ2-7
abundance: -

CDR3aa: CASSRGGDQNEQFF
CDR3nt: TGTGCCAGCAGCCGTGGCGGGGATCAGAACGAGCAGTTCTTC
v_gene: TRBV7-6
d_gene: -
j_gene: TRBJ2-1
abundance: once